The 8 T cell receptor beta chains presented below share a single source sample, sequenced in a study of regulatory T cells in long-lasting Graves disease. Construction of the TCR beta libraries employed iRepertoire HTBI primers in conjunction with Arm-PCR of CDR3 regions. TCRdb used MiXCR to reprocess the multiplex PCR reads, holding one entry per CDR3 protein. This table holds 200,000 to 250,000 distinct CDR3 sequences, approximately 19% found once. Time point described: newly diagnosed GD, antithyroid drugs for less than 3 months. PBMCs were the source of the RNA used for TCR sequencing. This same sample was also taken into another study, of T cells in Graves' hyperthyroidism and ophthalmopathy.

Sequencing used peripheral blood mononuclear cells (PBMCs), obtained at new diagnosis, from a patient treated with antithyroid drugs. The receptors originated from a woman aged 25 to 39 with Graves disease.

This clonotype was detected many times. This sequence joins TRBV19 and TRBJ1-6; D gene ambiguous. Germline CDR1 is LNHDA and CDR2 is SQIVND (reference sequence). The CDR3 loop spans 14 amino acids. With 7 bases removed from V and 0 bases from J, the gap between germline ends came to 7 bases. The CDR3 protein is CASKKSSYNSPLHF. In DNA form, the CDR3 reads TGTGCCAGTAAAAAGAGCTCCTATAATTCACCCCTCCACTTT.

The chain couples TRBV10-2 to TRBJ1-1; D call uncertain. V lost 2 bases to trimming and J lost 3 bases, with 7 bases between them. Looked up from germline, CDR1 is WSHSY and CDR2 is SAAADI. The CDR3 covers 13 residues. CDR3 in DNA: TGCGCCAGCAGTGAGCCGAGGGACACTGAAGCTTTCTTT. Translation gives CASSEPRDTEAFF.

This clonotype was observed a few times. The J gene is TRBJ1-2, the V gene TRBV30, with TRBD1 matching over 9 bases. The CDR3 covers 14 residues. Germline loops: CDR1 GTSNPN, CDR2 SVGIG (reference sequence). Losses at the gene ends were 4 bases for V and 8 bases for J; bases not matched to a gene: 11. CDR3 in DNA: TGTGCCTGGAAACGGCCGGGACAGGGTAAGGGCTACACCTTC. It is translated as CAWKRPGQGKGYTF.

About this clonotype itself: A much larger clone lies a single base off, so this may be a read error. The chain links TRBV7-3 to TRBJ1-2; TRBD1 might be the D (6 bases). Germline CDR1 and CDR2: SGHTA and FQGTGA. The CDR3 extends over 13 amino acids. CDR3 in amino acids: CVSSPNRAEGYTF. In DNA, the CDR3 is TGTGTCAGCAGTCCTAACAGGGCAGAGGGCTACACCTTC.

About this clonotype: A far larger clone is one base from this, pointing to a likely read error. V is TRBV27 and J is TRBJ1-1; D gene unclear. The germline V gene has CDR1 MNHEY and CDR2 SMNVEV (reference sequence). CDR3 length: 16 residues. Between the trimmed V and J ends, which lost 3 bases and 0 bases, there was a span of 14 bases. CDR3 residues: CASSFPSTAMNTEAFF. CDR3 nucleotide sequence: TGTGCCAGCAGTTTCCCCTCCACAGCCATGAACACTGAAGCTTTCTTT.

With regard to this clonotype: This likely reflects a read error, since a far larger clone is one base away. This chain joins TRBV12-3 or TRBV12-4 and TRBJ2-7; perhaps TRBD2 as D (5 bases). Trimming left V 8 bases short and J 7 bases short, with 12 bases between. The CDR3 has 11 amino acids. The CDR3 loop reads CASAEANEQYF. CDR3 sequence (DNA): TGTGCCAGCGCGGAGGCAAATGAGCAGTACTTC.

This clonotype has a handful of counts. The chain combines TRBV6-2 or TRBV6-3 with TRBJ1-1; tentative D call: TRBD1 (5 bases). The CDR3 consists of 14 residues. Trimming left V 6 bases short and J 3 bases short, with 14 bases between. Germline lookup yields CDR1 MNHEY and CDR2 SVGEGT. The CDR3 reads CASRSGPQDTEAFF. The CDR3 nucleotides read TGTGCCAGCAGATCCGGGCCACAGGACACTGAAGCTTTCTTT.

In this sample, this clonotype turned up a few times. The chain has TRBV4-1 and TRBJ1-2, with 7 bases aligning to TRBD1. Trimming removed 0 bases from V and 6 bases from J; junction bases left unmatched: 13. The germline V gene has CDR1 MGHRA and CDR2 YSYEKL. CDR3 length: 17 amino acids. CDR3 residues: CASSQEGGGAGINGYTF. CDR3 sequence (DNA): TGCGCCAGCAGCCAAGAAGGGGGCGGAGCGGGCATCAATGGCTACACCTTC.